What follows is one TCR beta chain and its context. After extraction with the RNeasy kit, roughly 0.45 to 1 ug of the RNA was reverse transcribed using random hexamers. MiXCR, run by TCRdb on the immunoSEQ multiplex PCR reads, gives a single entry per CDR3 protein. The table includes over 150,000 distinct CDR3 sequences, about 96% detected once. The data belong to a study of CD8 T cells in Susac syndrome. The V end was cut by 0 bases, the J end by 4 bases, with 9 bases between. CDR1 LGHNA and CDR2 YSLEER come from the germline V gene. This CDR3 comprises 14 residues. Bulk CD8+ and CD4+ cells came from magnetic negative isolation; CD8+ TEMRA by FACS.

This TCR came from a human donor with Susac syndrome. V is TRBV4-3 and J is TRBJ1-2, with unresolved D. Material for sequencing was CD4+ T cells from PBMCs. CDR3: CASSQENRGYGYTF. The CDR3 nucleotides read TGCGCCAGCAGCCAAGAGAACCGTGGCTATGGCTACACCTTC.